The 10 T cell receptor beta chains presented below share a single source sample, sequenced in a study of T cells after posttransplantation cyclophosphamide. Profiled with immunoSEQ multiplex PCR; TCRdb holds only in-frame clones, not every one. The sample records some 53,000 clones, 85% to 90% being singletons. The sequenced sample was PBMCs. These receptors all come from a man aged 30 to 45 with a blood cancer, CMV-positive, and with a related stem cell donor.

The V gene is TRBV5-1, the J gene TRBJ1-4; tentative D call: TRBD1 (5 bases). Trimming left V 0 bases short and J 5 bases short, with 17 bases between. In germline, CDR1 is SGHRS, CDR2 YFSETQ. The CDR3 sequence is 17 residues long. CDR3 DNA: TGCGCCAGCAGCTTGGCCTCGAGCGGGGCCTCGAATGAAAAACTGTTTTTT. It specifies CASSLASSGASNEKLFF.

The V call is TRBV6-1, the J call TRBJ1-1, with D perhaps matching TRBD1 (5 bases). Germline lookup yields CDR1 MNHNS and CDR2 SASEGT. The CDR3 consists of 15 residues. Between the trimmed V and J ends, which lost 2 bases and 3 bases, there was a span of 13 bases. This CDR3 is CASSERRGGYTEAFF. CDR3 nucleotide sequence: TGTGCCAGCAGTGAAAGAAGGGGAGGCTACACTGAAGCTTTCTTT.

This CDR3 is CASSSRTPNTEAFF. The CDR3 nucleotides are TGTGCCAGCAGTTCAAGGACACCTAACACTGAAGCTTTCTTT. The rearrangement links TRBV6-5 to TRBJ1-1; D is possibly TRBD1 (5 bases). CDR1 and CDR2 (germline): MNHEY, SVGAGI. CDR3 length: 14 amino acids. The germline V and J ends were trimmed by 4 bases and 2 bases, with 11 bases remaining between them.

The genes are TRBV19 and TRBJ2-1; 8 bases fit TRBD2. Losses at the gene ends were 5 bases for V and 3 bases for J; bases not matched to a gene: 9. Germline V gives CDR1 LNHDA, CDR2 SQIVND (reference sequence). This CDR3 is built from 16 residues. Here the CDR3 DNA reads TGTGCCAGTAGTCCTGGGAGCGGGAGAAGCTACAATGAGCAGTTCTTC. This translates into CASSPGSGRSYNEQFF.

The J gene is TRBJ1-4, the V gene TRBV5-8, with 8 bases that match TRBD1. Germline CDR1 SGHTS, CDR2 YDEGEE. This CDR3 is built from 14 residues. V gave up 4 bases and J gave up 3 bases; unmatched junction bases: 2. CDR3 DNA sequence: TGTGCCAGCAGCCGGACAGGGCCTAATGAAAAACTGTTTTTT. Translation: CASSRTGPNEKLFF.

The chain joins TRBV6-4 to TRBJ1-1; D perhaps matches TRBD1 (5 bases). The CDR3 covers 13 residues. Germline V gene data show CDR1 as MRHNA and CDR2 as SNTAGT. V lost 6 bases and J lost 0, with 8 bases in between. This CDR3 reads CASSATVNTEAFF. The CDR3 nucleotides are TGTGCCAGCAGCGCGACAGTGAACACTGAAGCTTTCTTT.

V usage is TRBV5-6 and J usage is TRBJ1-2, with 9 bases matching TRBD1. CDR1 SGHDT and CDR2 YYEEEE come from the germline V gene. The trim removed 4 bases at V and 8 bases at J, leaving 15 bases unmatched. The CDR3 spans 16 residues. The CDR3 protein is CASSPFWGQGTRGYTF. CDR3 nucleotide sequence: TGTGCCAGCAGCCCATTCTGGGGACAGGGAACTCGAGGCTACACCTTC.

J is TRBJ2-3 and V is TRBV13; perhaps TRBD2 as D (6 bases). Trimming left V 4 bases short and J 6 bases short, with 20 bases between. Germline V gene data show CDR1 as PRHDT and CDR2 as FYEKMQ (reference sequence). The CDR3 loop spans 16 amino acids. The CDR3 region has the DNA TGTGCCAGCAGCTCCGGGGGAGGCCCGCGGTCCGATACGCAGTATTTT. Translated: CASSSGGGPRSDTQYF.

This chain connects TRBV27 to TRBJ1-1, with D maybe TRBD1 (6 bases). The CDR3 contains 13 residues. V dropped 9 bases and J dropped 1 base, with 12 bases sitting between them. CDR1 MNHEY and CDR2 SMNVEV come from the germline V gene (reference sequence). CDR3 protein: CASRRQENTEAFF. DNA of the CDR3: TGTGCCAGTCGGAGACAGGAGAACACTGAAGCTTTCTTT.

The chain couples TRBV5-1 to TRBJ1-2; D unresolved. The CDR3 runs to 14 residues. Germline V gene sequence: CDR1 SGHRS, CDR2 YFSETQ. The V gene lost 4 bases and the J gene lost 1 base, with 11 bases spanning the gap. In DNA, the CDR3 is TGCGCCAGCAGCCCACCATTTAGTAACTATGGCTACACCTTC. As protein: CASSPPFSNYGYTF.